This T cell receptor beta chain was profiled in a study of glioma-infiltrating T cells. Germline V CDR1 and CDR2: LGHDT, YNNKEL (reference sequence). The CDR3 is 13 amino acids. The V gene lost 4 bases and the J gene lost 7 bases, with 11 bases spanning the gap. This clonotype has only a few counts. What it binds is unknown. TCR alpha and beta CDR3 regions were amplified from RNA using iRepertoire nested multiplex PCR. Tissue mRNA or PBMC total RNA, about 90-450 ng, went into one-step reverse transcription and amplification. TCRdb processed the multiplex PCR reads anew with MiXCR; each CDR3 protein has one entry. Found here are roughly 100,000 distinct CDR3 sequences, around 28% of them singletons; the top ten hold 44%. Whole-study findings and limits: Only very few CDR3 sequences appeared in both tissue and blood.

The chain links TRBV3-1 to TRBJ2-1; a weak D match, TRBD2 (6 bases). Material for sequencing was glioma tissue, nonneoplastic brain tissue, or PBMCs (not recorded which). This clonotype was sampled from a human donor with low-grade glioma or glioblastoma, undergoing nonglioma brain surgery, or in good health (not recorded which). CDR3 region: CASSPSGVNEQFF. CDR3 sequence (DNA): TGTGCCAGCAGCCCTTCGGGGGTTAATGAGCAGTTCTTC.